This T cell receptor beta chain was observed in a study of T cell repertoires in cytomegalovirus infection (dated by TCRdb to about 2019). In the study overall: Donor HLA type was relevant to the analysis, as public TCR beta signatures indicated carriage of CMV infection together with the matching HLA type. Points the paper makes about the study in general: In both this cohort and an independent cohort of approximately 350 donors, the cumulative frequency of public TCR beta family members distinguished carriers of CMV infection plus the relevant HLA type. The ex vivo response was dominated by HLA-C-restricted CMV-specific TCR beta clonotypes, and the single most frequent clonotype in two of eight donors was supplied by these HLA-C-restricted clonotypes.

Sequencing was carried out with an Illumina HiSeq 1500. Through fastp at Q25 and MiXCR, TCRdb rebuilt clones from the public reads, retaining in-frame beta chains. Under each unique CDR3 protein, matching rows form one entry showing the most common genes and DNA. The sample yields roughly 500,000 distinct CDR3 sequences; around 10% were counted once. 10% of the sample comes from the top ten. The table lists this clonotype with a few counts. Its antigen specificity is not known. No base-level quality is on record; no much larger clone is a single base apart. The material sequenced was PBMCs. The receptor comes from a human donor in good health (CMV status not recorded). Some clones in this sample may be carry-over from other donors' samples.

The nucleotide sequence is given as TGCGCCAGCAGCTTGGGGGCGGCCAAGGGTGAGCAGTACTTC. Its protein is CASSLGAAKGEQYF. This sequence uses TRBV5-1 and TRBJ2-7, with the D gene call left open. V drops 0 bases and J drops 7 bases, leaving 14 bases in between. Spanning cysteine to phenylalanine, the CDR3 consists of 14 amino acids. The retained sequence is limited to the CDR3, 42 bases, with the frame set at the first base. Reading the germline V gene gives CDR1 SGHRS and CDR2 YFSETQ.